The 12 T cell receptor beta chains below were found in one sample sequenced in a study of blood T cell dynamics during melanoma immunotherapy. Documented time point: pre-treatment baseline. Assay: immunoSEQ multiplex PCR; the TCRdb copy retains only in-frame clones and omits some. This sample has about 3,500 clones; about nine tenths occur once, and the top ten carry 0.5% to 0.6%. Sequencing used effector memory CD8+ T cells from blood, obtained from a patient treated with checkpoint blockade. The receptors stem from a human donor with melanoma.

The chain joins TRBV7-9 to TRBJ2-7, with 9 positions matching TRBD2. From germline, CDR1 is SEHNR and CDR2 FQNEAQ (reference sequence). The CDR3 contains 15 residues. The ends lost 5 bases at V and 2 bases at J; junction bases unmatched: 7. CDR3 bases: TGTGCCAGCAGCCCGCCGACTAGCGGTACCTACGAGCAGTACTTC. Its translation is CASSPPTSGTYEQYF.

The J gene is TRBJ2-7, the V gene TRBV5-6; 12 bases align to TRBD1. V lost 4 bases and J lost 4; bases outside the gene matches: 3. Germline V CDR1 and CDR2: SGHDT, YYEEEE. The CDR3 is 14 residues long. The CDR3 is CASSPGQGAYEQYF. In DNA, the CDR3 is TGTGCCAGCAGCCCGGGACAGGGGGCATACGAGCAGTACTTC.

The chain is built from TRBV7-6 and TRBJ2-7, with TRBD2 as a possible D gene (5 bases). CDR1 is SGHVS and CDR2 is FNYEAQ in the germline V gene. Trimming pared 3 bases from V and 5 bases from J, leaving 11 bases between. The CDR3 spans 13 residues. DNA of the CDR3: TGTGCCAGCAGCTTGGGCCCCGGGGACGAGCAGTACTTC. Protein product: CASSLGPGDEQYF.

This sequence joins TRBV9 and TRBJ1-3; 7 bases agree with TRBD1. In germline, CDR1 is SGDLS, CDR2 YYNGEE. The CDR3 covers 18 residues. Germline trimming cut 3 bases from V and 0 bases from J; bases unmatched to any gene: 12. DNA of the CDR3: TGTGCCAGCAGCGCAGGGGGACAATCGCGGCACTCTGGAAACACCATATATTTT. This sequence encodes CASSAGGQSRHSGNTIYF.

This chain uses TRBV9 with TRBJ2-5, with TRBD1 matching over 10 bases. The CDR3 is 17 amino acids. V was clipped by 1 base and J by 5 bases; unmatched bases: 11. Germline CDR1 is SGDLS and CDR2 is YYNGEE. CDR3 nucleotides: TGTGCCAGCAGCGTAAGCTTGGACAGGGGGGTCCGGGAGACCCAGTACTTC. It codes for CASSVSLDRGVRETQYF.

This chain links TRBV2 with TRBJ2-1, with D possibly TRBD1 on 5 matching bases. Germline CDR1 reads SNHLY; CDR2 reads FYNNEI. Trimming pared 4 bases from V and 0 bases from J, leaving 16 bases between. CDR3 length equals 17 residues. The CDR3, as DNA: TGTGCCAGCAGTGTGGAAAGGCAGGGTATCTCCTACAATGAGCAGTTCTTC. It encodes CASSVERQGISYNEQFF.

This chain joins TRBV25-1 and TRBJ2-7; 10 bases fit TRBD2. The V gene end was trimmed by 5 bases and the J gene end by 7 bases; junction bases not matched to a gene: 11. The V gene's germline CDR1 is MGHDK and CDR2 SYGVNS. The CDR3 is made up of 15 amino acids. CDR3 sequence: CASSPLAGGFWEQYF. DNA of the CDR3: TGTGCCAGCAGTCCTTTAGCGGGAGGTTTTTGGGAGCAGTACTTC.

This clone was seen only once. The chain carries TRBV2 and TRBJ1-2; D call uncertain. Germline V gene lookup returns CDR1 SNHLY and CDR2 FYNNEI. The CDR3 has 13 residues. V lost 10 bases to trimming and J lost 0 bases, with 12 bases between them. The CDR3 nucleotides read TGTGCCACCCGCCTAGGAGCTAACTATGGCTACACCTTC. Protein product: CATRLGANYGYTF.

J is TRBJ1-1 and V is TRBV27; TRBD1 might be the D (5 bases). Germline V gene sequence: CDR1 MNHEY, CDR2 SMNVEV (reference sequence). V lost 3 bases and J lost 1, with 9 bases in between. This CDR3 is 14 amino acids long. The DNA for the CDR3 is TGTGCCAGCAGTTTCGACAGCCCGAACACTGAAGCTTTCTTT. Residues: CASSFDSPNTEAFF.

V gene TRBV7-9 combines with J gene TRBJ2-1; TRBD2 aligns across 9 bases. V lost 5 bases to trimming and J lost 5 bases; unmatched junction nucleotides: 10. CDR1 SEHNR and CDR2 FQNEAQ come from the germline V gene (reference sequence). The CDR3 runs 16 residues. CDR3 DNA: TGTGCCAGCAGCACTATAGCGGGAGAGGCCAACAATGAGCAGTTCTTC. Translation gives CASSTIAGEANNEQFF.

CDR3 bases: TGTGCCAGCTCACCCTCCGAACGGGACGTCTACAATGAGCAGTTCTTC. It translates to CASSPSERDVYNEQFF. The rearrangement links TRBV18 to TRBJ2-1; either TRBD1 or TRBD2 may fit D (5 bases each). The CDR3 is 16 residues long. Germline lookup yields CDR1 KGHSH and CDR2 LQKENI. The V gene lost 3 bases and the J gene lost 3 bases, with 15 bases spanning the gap.

This chain connects TRBV5-6 to TRBJ2-7; D remains ambiguous. CDR1 and CDR2 (germline): SGHDT, YYEEEE. The CDR3 is 11 amino acids. V was trimmed by 1 base and J by 2 bases, leaving 1 base between them. The CDR3 sequence: CASSLTYEQYF. The CDR3 DNA is TGTGCCAGCAGCTTGACCTACGAGCAGTACTTC.